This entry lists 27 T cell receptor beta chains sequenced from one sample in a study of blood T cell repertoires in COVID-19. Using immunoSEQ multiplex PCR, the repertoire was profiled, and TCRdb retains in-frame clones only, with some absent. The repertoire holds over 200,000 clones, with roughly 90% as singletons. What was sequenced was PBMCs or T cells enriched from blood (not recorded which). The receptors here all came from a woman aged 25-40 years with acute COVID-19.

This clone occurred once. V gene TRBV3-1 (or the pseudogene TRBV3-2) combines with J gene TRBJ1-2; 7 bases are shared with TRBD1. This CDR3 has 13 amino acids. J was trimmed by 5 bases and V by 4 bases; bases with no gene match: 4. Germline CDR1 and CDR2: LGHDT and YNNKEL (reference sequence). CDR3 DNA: TGTGCCAGCAGCCTACAGGGGTTGTATGGCTACACCTTC. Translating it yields CASSLQGLYGYTF.

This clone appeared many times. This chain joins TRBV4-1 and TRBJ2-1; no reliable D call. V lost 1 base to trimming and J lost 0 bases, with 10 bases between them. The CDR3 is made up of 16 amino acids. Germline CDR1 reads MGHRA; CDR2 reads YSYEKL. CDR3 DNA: TGCGCCAGCAGCCAAGCTAATATGATCTCCTACAATGAGCAGTTCTTC. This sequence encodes CASSQANMISYNEQFF.

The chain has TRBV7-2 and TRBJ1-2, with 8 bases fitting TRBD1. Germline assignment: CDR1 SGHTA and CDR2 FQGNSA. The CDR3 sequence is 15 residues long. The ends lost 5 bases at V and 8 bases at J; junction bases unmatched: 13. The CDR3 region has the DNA TGTGCCAGCAGCCAAAACGTTCAGGGGGCGCAGGGCTACACCTTC. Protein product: CASSQNVQGAQGYTF.

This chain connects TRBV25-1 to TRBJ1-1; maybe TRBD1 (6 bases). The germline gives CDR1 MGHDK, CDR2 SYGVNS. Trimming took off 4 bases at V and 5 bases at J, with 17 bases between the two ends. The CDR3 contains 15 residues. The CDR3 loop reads CASSGAKKGDTEAFF. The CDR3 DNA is TGTGCCAGCAGTGGAGCAAAGAAGGGGGATACTGAAGCTTTCTTT.

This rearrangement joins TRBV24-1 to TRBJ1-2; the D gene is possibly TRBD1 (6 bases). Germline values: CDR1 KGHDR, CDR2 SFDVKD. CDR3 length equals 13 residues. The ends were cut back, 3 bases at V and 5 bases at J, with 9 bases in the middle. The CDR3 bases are TGTGCCACCAGTGATGTGGACAGTTATGGCTACACCTTC. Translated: CATSDVDSYGYTF.

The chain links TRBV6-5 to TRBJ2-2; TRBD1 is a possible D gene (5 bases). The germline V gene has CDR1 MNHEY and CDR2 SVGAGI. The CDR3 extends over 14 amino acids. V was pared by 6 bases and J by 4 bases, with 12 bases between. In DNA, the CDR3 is TGTGCCAGCAGACAGGTTCTAGTCACCGGGGAGCTGTTTTTT. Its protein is CASRQVLVTGELFF.

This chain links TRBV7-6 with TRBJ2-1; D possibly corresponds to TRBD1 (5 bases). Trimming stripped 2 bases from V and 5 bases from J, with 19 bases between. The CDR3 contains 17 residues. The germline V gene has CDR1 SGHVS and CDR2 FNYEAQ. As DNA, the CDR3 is TGTGCCAGCAGCTTATACTTGATTAGGCAGGGCGACAATGAGCAGTTCTTC. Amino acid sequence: CASSLYLIRQGDNEQFF.

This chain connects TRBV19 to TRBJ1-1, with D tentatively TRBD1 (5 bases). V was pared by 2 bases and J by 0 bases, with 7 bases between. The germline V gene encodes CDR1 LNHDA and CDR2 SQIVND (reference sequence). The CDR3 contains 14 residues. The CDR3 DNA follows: TGTGCCAGTAGTATACAGGGTGTGAACACTGAAGCTTTCTTT. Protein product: CASSIQGVNTEAFF.

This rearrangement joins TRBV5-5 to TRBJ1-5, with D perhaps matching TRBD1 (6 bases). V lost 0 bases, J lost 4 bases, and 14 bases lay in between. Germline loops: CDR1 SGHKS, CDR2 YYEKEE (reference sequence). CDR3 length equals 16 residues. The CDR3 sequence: CASSLAGLQGNQPQHF. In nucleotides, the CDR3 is TGTGCCAGCAGCTTGGCAGGCCTACAGGGAAATCAGCCCCAGCATTTT.

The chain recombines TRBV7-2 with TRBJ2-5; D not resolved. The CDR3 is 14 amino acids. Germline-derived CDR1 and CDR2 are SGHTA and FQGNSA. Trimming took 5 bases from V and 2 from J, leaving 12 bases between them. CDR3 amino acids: CASSPRLTQETQYF. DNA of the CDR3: TGTGCCAGCAGCCCCAGACTCACGCAAGAGACCCAGTACTTC.

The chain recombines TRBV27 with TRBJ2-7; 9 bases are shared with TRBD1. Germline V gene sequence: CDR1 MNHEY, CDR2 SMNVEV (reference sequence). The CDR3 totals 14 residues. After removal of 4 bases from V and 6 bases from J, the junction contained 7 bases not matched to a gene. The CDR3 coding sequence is TGTGCCAGCAGTTACGGGACAGGGAAGCTCGAGCAGTACTTC. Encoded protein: CASSYGTGKLEQYF.

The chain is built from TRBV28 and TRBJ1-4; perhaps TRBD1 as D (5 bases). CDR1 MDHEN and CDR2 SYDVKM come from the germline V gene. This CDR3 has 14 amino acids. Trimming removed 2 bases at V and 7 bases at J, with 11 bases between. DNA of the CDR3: TGTGCCAGCAGTTTAGAGAGCAGGGTTGAAAAACTGTTTTTT. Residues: CASSLESRVEKLFF.

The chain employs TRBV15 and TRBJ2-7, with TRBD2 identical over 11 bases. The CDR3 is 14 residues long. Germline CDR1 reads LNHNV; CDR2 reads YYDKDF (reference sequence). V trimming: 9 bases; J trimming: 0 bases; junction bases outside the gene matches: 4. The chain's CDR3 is CATSSGGTSYEQYF. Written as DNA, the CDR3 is TGTGCCACATCTAGCGGGGGGACCTCCTACGAGCAGTACTTC.

The CDR3 loop is CSASPGGGSETQYF. CDR3 in DNA: TGCAGTGCTAGTCCGGGTGGCGGGTCGGAGACCCAGTACTTC. The chain links TRBV20-1 to TRBJ2-5, with a tentative D call TRBD2 (5 bases). Trimming pared 3 bases from V and 5 bases from J, leaving 16 bases between. The CDR3 consists of 14 residues. The germline CDR1 and CDR2 sequences are DFQATT and SNEGSKA (reference sequence).

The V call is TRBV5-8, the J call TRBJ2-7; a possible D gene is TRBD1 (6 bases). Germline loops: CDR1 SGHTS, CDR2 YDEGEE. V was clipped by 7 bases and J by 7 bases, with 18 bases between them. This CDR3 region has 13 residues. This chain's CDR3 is CASRGRGIGEQYF. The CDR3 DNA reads TGTGCCAGCCGAGGCAGGGGCATAGGGGAGCAGTACTTC.

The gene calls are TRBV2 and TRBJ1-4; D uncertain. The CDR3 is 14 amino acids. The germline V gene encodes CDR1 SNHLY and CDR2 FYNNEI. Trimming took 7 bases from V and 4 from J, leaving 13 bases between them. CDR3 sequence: CASNYRANNEKLFF. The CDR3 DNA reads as TGTGCCAGCAATTACCGTGCGAATAATGAAAAACTGTTTTTT.

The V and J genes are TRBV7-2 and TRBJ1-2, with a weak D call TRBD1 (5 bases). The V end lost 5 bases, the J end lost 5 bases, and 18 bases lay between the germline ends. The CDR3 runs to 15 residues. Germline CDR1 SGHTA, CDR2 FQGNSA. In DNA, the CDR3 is TGTGCCAGCAGCCCGGGCCGGGGGACTCAGTATGGCTACACCTTC. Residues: CASSPGRGTQYGYTF.

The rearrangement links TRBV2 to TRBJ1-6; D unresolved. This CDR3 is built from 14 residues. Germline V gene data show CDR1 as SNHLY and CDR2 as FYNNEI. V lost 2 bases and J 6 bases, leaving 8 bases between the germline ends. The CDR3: CASSELGSNSPLHF. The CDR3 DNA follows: TGTGCCAGCAGTGAATTGGGGAGTAATTCACCCCTCCACTTT.

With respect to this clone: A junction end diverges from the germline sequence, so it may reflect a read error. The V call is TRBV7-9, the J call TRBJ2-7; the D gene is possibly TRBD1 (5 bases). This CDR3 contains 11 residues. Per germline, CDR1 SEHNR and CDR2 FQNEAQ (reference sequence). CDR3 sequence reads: CASSLEGLGNF. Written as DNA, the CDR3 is TGTGCCAGCAGCTTAGAGGGGCTGGGGAACTTC. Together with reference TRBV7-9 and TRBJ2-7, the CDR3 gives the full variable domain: DTGVSQNPRHKITKRGQNVTFRCDPISEHNRLYWYRQTLGQGPEFLTYFQNEAQLEKSRLLSDRFSAERPKGSFSTLEIQRTEQGDSAMYLCASSLEGLGNFGPGTRLTVT.

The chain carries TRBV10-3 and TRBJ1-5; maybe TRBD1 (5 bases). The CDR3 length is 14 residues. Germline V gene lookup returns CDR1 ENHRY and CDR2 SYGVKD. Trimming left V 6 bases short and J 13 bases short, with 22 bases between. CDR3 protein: CAISDSAWTPTQHF. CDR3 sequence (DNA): TGTGCCATCAGCGACTCGGCCTGGACACCTACTCAGCATTTT.

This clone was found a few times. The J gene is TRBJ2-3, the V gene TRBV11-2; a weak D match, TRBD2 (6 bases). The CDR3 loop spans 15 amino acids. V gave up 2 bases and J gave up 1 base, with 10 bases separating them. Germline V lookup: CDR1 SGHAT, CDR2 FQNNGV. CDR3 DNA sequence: TGTGCCAGCAGCTTATTGACGGGGGGCACAGATACGCAGTATTTT. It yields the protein CASSLLTGGTDTQYF.

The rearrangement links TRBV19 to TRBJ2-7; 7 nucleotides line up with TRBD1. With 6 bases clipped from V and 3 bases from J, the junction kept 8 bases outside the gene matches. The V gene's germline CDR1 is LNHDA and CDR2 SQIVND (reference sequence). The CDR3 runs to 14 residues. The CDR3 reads CASSPTGQNYEQYF. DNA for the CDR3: TGTGCCAGTAGCCCGACAGGGCAAAACTACGAGCAGTACTTC.

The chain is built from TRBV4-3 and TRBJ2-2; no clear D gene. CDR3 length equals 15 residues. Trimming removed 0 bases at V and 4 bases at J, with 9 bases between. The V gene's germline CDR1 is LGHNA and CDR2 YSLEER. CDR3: CASSQDALGTGELFF. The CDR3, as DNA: TGCGCCAGCAGCCAAGATGCCCTCGGCACCGGGGAGCTGTTTTTT.

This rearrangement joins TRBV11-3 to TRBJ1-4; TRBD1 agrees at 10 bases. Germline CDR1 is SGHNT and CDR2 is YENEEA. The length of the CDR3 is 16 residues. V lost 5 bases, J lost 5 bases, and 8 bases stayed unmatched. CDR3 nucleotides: TGTGCCAGCAGCGAGGGGTCGGGACAGGGGAATGAAAAACTGTTTTTT. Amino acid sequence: CASSEGSGQGNEKLFF.

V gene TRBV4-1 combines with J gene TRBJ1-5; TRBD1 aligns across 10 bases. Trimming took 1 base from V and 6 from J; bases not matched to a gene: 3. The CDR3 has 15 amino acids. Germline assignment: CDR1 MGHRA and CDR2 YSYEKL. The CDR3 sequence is CASSQGQGAGQPQHF. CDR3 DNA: TGCGCCAGCAGCCAAGGACAGGGGGCGGGTCAGCCCCAGCATTTT.

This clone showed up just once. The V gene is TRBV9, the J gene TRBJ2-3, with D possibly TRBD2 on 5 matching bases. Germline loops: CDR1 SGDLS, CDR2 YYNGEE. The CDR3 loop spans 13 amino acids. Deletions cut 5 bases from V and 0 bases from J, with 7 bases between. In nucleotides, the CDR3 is TGTGCCAGCAGTAGGACTAGCACAGATACGCAGTATTTT. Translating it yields CASSRTSTDTQYF. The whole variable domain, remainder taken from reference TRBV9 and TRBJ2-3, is DSGVTQTPKHLITATGQRVTLRCSPRSGDLSVYWYQQSLDQGLQFLIQYYNGEERAKGNILERFSAQQFPDLHSELNLSSLELGDSALYFCASSRTSTDTQYFGPGTRLTVL.

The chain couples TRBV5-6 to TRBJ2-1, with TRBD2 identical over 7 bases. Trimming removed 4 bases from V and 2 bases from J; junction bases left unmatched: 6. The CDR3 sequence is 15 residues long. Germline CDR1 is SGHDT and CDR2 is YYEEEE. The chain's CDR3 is CASSLGGVPYNEQFF. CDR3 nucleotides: TGTGCCAGCAGCCTGGGGGGGGTCCCCTACAATGAGCAGTTCTTC.